This record concerns one TCR beta chain sequence. This clonotype appeared a few times. There is no known antigen for this receptor. Nothing much larger sits one base from this clone, and base qualities are not available. This sample is part of a study of response to subunit inactivated influenza vaccine (dated by TCRdb to between 2018 and 2020). Study-level background: To follow how T cells responded to a trivalent subunit inactivated influenza vaccine, the researchers relied on deep quantitative profiling of the T cell receptor repertoire.

V is pruned by 0 bases and J by 5 bases, leaving 6 bases of the junction without a gene match. There are 15 amino acids in the CDR3, from cysteine to phenylalanine inclusive. The retained sequence is limited to the CDR3, 45 bases, with the frame set at the first base. As encoded in the germline V gene, CDR1 is MNHEY while CDR2 is SVGAGI. Libraries were made using RT-PCR. This sample was sequenced with an Illumina HiSeq 2500. TCRdb reanalyzed the raw reads on its own, using fastp at Q25 for trimming and MiXCR for clone calling, and kept in-frame beta chains. One record per CDR3 amino acid sequence lists the most common genes and DNA. For this sample there are about 540,000 distinct CDR3 sequences; roughly 25% appear just once. The ten largest account for roughly 2.8% of the sample. Study-wide conclusions, independent of this receptor: It was suggested by the authors that each seasonal influenza vaccination may recruit only a limited number of new T cells.

The same specimen was also included in a second study, on T cells expressing NK-cell markers. As the second paper documents: The TCR beta cDNA libraries were made using 5'RACE template switching, a step that added both a universal primer site and unique molecular identifiers. Under ten donors provided sorted CD3+CD56+NKG2C+, CD3+CD56+NKG2C- and CD3+CD56-NKG2C+ T-cell subsets, whose TCR beta-chain repertoires were profiled. Among the eight sequenced donors, seven were HCMV-seropositive and one was HCMV-seronegative. In several experiments an anti-gammadeltaTCR antibody was added to restrict sorting to alphabetaTCR-expressing T cells. In roughly 6 donors, the dominant CD3+CD56+NKG2C+ clonotypes ranked among the top 10 CD8+ clonotypes, making up about 1.0-7.5% of CD8+ T cells. Those dominant clonotypes were again the most abundant among CD3+CD56-NKG2C+ cells in several donors, at about 25-65%. Whether the expanded NKG2C-expressing T cell clones were specific for HCMV antigens was left unclear. All eight donors whose samples were sequenced were randomly selected healthy volunteers, three of them men and five women. To determine HCMV serostatus, a commercial ELISA kit was used to detect HCMV-specific IgG in serum. Peripheral blood mononuclear cells were isolated from blood by Ficoll density gradient centrifugation. Magnetic immunoseparation with Miltenyi isolation kits was used to isolate CD4+ and CD8+ T cells from PBMC. cDNA synthesis was primed from the TCR beta constant segment and was followed by two successive PCR amplification steps. Illumina HiSeq 2000/2500, MiSeq or NextSeq was used to sequence libraries as 2 x 150 bp reads. MIGEC was used to demultiplex reads and group the reads by UMI, and MiTCR was used to assemble and quantify clonotypes. To remove erroneous sequences, TCR cDNA sequences were retained only when supported by two or more reads. The tcR package was used for downstream repertoire analysis, and clonotypes were matched between fractions using CDR3 nucleotide sequence together with V segment. VDJmatch was used to annotate antigen specificity against VDJdb, with one amino acid substitution allowed in CDR3.

The sample consisted of CD4+ T cells sorted from PBMCs, taken 11 to 12 days after vaccination. This TCR was recovered from a man aged 50-60 years who received an inactivated influenza vaccine. Donor details come from another sample of the same person, matched by shared clones. The chain joins TRBV6-5 to TRBJ1-1, with 7 bases aligning to TRBD1. The bases are TGTGCCAGCAGTTACTCTAGACAGGGTTGGACTGAAGCTTTCTTT. It encodes CASSYSRQGWTEAFF.